The rows below give T cell receptor beta chains drawn from one sample of a study of blood T cell repertoires in COVID-19. This table comes from immunoSEQ multiplex PCR, and its TCRdb copy is limited to in-frame clones, with some not included. The sample gives approximately 260,000 clones, around 87% of which show up once; 2.1% is in the top ten. Sequencing input: peripheral blood. The receptors were gathered from a woman aged 60-70 years with COVID-19, enrolled during active disease. CDR3s include the opening cysteine and the closing phenylalanine or tryptophan. D genes are given only for firm matches. Clone size is stated in some rows and not others, as once, few, many or a class when expanded.

>NA|TRBD1|TRBJ2-5|TRBV4-2
TGTGCCAGCAGCCAAGCCGAAGGACAGGGTGAGACCCAGTACTTC
CASSQAEGQGETQYF
>NA|NA|TRBJ1-1|TRBV7-3
TGTGCCAGCAGCCAGGGTTCGGCAGTTATGAACACTGAAGCTTTCTTT
CASSQGSAVMNTEAFF
>NA|TRBD1|TRBJ1-1|TRBV11-1
TGTGCCAGCAGCGGGGACAGGCGGAACACTGAAGCTTTCTTT
CASSGDRRNTEAFF
>NA|NA|TRBJ1-6|TRBV19
TGTGCCAGTAGTATCTTCGGAGCAGGGATTTTATTTGACTCACCCCTCCACTTT
CASSIFGAGILFDSPLHF
>NA|NA|TRBJ1-3|TRBV18
TGTGCCAGCTCACCGACCGGGGAGGGAAGGAACACCATATATTTT
CASSPTGEGRNTIYF
>NA|NA|TRBJ2-2|TRBV5-1
TGCGCCAGCAGCGTAACAGGGAAGGAGACCGGGGAGCTGTTTTTT
CASSVTGKETGELFF
>NA|NA|TRBJ2-3|TRBV4-1
TGCGCCAGCAGCCAGGAAAGGGGGGATACGCAGTATTTT
CASSQERGDTQYF
>NA|TRBD1|TRBJ1-6|TRBV6-5
TGTGCCAGCAGTTACGGGACAGGGCCTCTGTCACCCCTCCACTTT
CASSYGTGPLSPLHF
>NA|TRBD1|TRBJ2-6|TRBV9
TGTGCCAGCAGCCCCTGGCTAAAAAGGACAGGATACGTCCTGACTTTC
CASSPWLKRTGYVLTF
>NA|TRBD2|TRBJ2-1|TRBV9
TGTGCCAGCAGCACAAGCGGGGGGGCACACAATGAGCAGTTCTTC
CASSTSGGAHNEQFF
>NA|NA|TRBJ1-6|TRBV6-5
TGTGCCAGCAGTTCCCGAGGAGGACAGCCTCTCCACTTT
CASSSRGGQPLHF
>NA|NA|TRBJ1-3|TRBV7-2
TGTGCCAGCAGCTTAAGGCCAGGTGGAGGAAACACCATATATTTT
CASSLRPGGGNTIYF
>NA|TRBD1|TRBJ1-1|TRBV4-2
TGTGCCAGCAGCCAGGCCAACAGGGGGACTGAAGCTTTCTTT
CASSQANRGTEAFF
>NA|NA|TRBJ2-3|TRBV15
TGTGCCACCAGCACCAACTCGGGGGATACGCAGTATTTT
CATSTNSGDTQYF
>NA|NA|TRBJ2-1|TRBV19
TGTGCCAGTAGTATTAAAGGCGGAGGGTACAATGAGCAGTTCTTC
CASSIKGGGYNEQFF
>few|NA|TRBJ2-1|TRBV7-4
TGTGCCAGCAGCTTCCCGGAGTTCTTC
CASSFPEFF
>NA|NA|TRBJ1-2|TRBV15
TGTGCCACCAGCAGAGGGAACAGCTATGGCTACACCTTC
CATSRGNSYGYTF
>NA|TRBD1|TRBJ1-4|TRBV12-5
TGTGCTAGTGGTGGGGGGACAGGGGAACAGGAAAAACTGTTTTTT
CASGGGTGEQEKLFF
>NA|NA|TRBJ2-1|TRBV4-1
TGCGCCAGCAGCCAAGACAAGACAGGACCTTCCTACAATGAGCAGTTCTTC
CASSQDKTGPSYNEQFF
>NA|TRBD1|TRBJ2-2|TRBV9
TGTGCCAGCAGCCTTTCGGACAGGATATTCGGGGAGCTGTTTTTT
CASSLSDRIFGELFF
>NA|TRBD1|TRBJ2-5|TRBV11-2
TGTGCCAGCAGCTTAGCGGGCAGGGGGTGGTATGGTTTGGAGACCCAGTACTTC
CASSLAGRGWYGLETQYF
>NA|TRBD1|TRBJ1-5|TRBV19
TGTGCCAGTAGTATGGGAAGGGGGCAGCAGCCCCAGCATTTT
CASSMGRGQQPQHF
>NA|NA|TRBJ1-2|TRBV5-1
TGCGCCAGCGCTAGCGATGTGTACTATGGCTACACCTTC
CASASDVYYGYTF
>NA|TRBD1|TRBJ1-4|TRBV5-1
TGCGCCAGCAGTATGACAGGGTGGGAAAAACTGTTTTTT
CASSMTGWEKLFF
>NA|TRBD2|TRBJ2-1|TRBV18
TGTGCCAGCTCTCCATGGGGTCTAGCGGGAAATGAGCAGTTCTTC
CASSPWGLAGNEQFF
>NA|TRBD1|TRBJ1-4|TRBV2
TGTGCCAGCACAGGACAGGGGGCGAGTAATGAAAAACTGTTTTTT
CASTGQGASNEKLFF
>NA|TRBD1|TRBJ1-5|TRBV10-3
TGTGCCATCAGTCAGGGGGCACATCAGCCCCAGCATTTT
CAISQGAHQPQHF
>NA|NA|TRBJ1-5|TRBV28
TGTGCCAGTTCTACAGGGTTGGGCAATCAGCCCCAGCATTTT
CASSTGLGNQPQHF
>NA|TRBD2|TRBJ2-3|TRBV3-1/TRBV3-2
TGTGCCAGCAGCCAAGAGTGGACTAGTCCCCCTAGGGATACGCAGTATTTT
CASSQEWTSPPRDTQYF
>NA|TRBD2|TRBJ2-1|TRBV11-2
TGTGCCAGCAGCTTAAACAGCGGGGGGGCCAATGAGCAGTTCTTC
CASSLNSGGANEQFF
>NA|NA|TRBJ1-6|TRBV5-6
TGTGCCAGCAGCTTGGGACAGGCAAAAGGTTCACCCCTCCACTTT
CASSLGQAKGSPLHF
>NA|TRBD1|TRBJ1-3|TRBV30
TGTGCCTGGAGTCCGGACAGGCTTAACACCATATATTTT
CAWSPDRLNTIYF
>NA|NA|TRBJ1-1|TRBV19
TGTGCCAGTAGTATCCCTGCAAAGCAGGGGCAAGCTTTCTTT
CASSIPAKQGQAFF
>NA|NA|TRBJ1-1|TRBV6-5
TGTGCCAGCAGTTACGGTCCCACTTCTGAAGCTTTCTTT
CASSYGPTSEAFF
>NA|NA|TRBJ1-1|TRBV18
TGTGCCAGCTCACCGAGCGGGGCCTACACTGAAGCTTTCTTT
CASSPSGAYTEAFF
>NA|NA|TRBJ1-5|TRBV27
TGTGCCAGCAGTCCCCAGGGTAGTCAGCCCCAGCATTTT
CASSPQGSQPQHF
>NA|TRBD1|TRBJ1-5|TRBV6-2/TRBV6-3
TGTGCCAGCAGTCCCACAGGGGCTCATCAGCCCCAGCATTTT
CASSPTGAHQPQHF
>NA|NA|TRBJ2-2|TRBV6-5
TGTGCCAGCAGTTACCAGGGGATAGCTAACACCGGGGAGCTGTTTTTT
CASSYQGIANTGELFF
>once|NA|TRBJ1-3|TRBV6-5
TGTGCCACTGGGAGGGAAGCTGGAAACACCATATATTTT
CATGREAGNTIYF
>NA|TRBD1|TRBJ2-7|TRBV7-9
TGTGCCAGCAGCGGACAGGGGGCCTCAAAAGACGAGCAGTACTTC
CASSGQGASKDEQYF
>NA|TRBD2|TRBJ2-7|TRBV9
TGTGCCAGCAGCGTAGGTCTAGCGGGGGAGGTTGTGCAGTACTTC
CASSVGLAGEVVQYF
>NA|TRBD1|TRBJ1-5|TRBV5-8
TGTGCCAGCAGTCGGACAGGGGGACTCAATCAGCCCCAGCATTTT
CASSRTGGLNQPQHF
>NA|TRBD1|TRBJ1-4|TRBV19
TGTGCCAGTCGACAGGGGGCCACTAATGAAAAACTGTTTTTT
CASRQGATNEKLFF
>NA|NA|TRBJ2-3|TRBV27
TGTGCCAGCAGTTCCCGGCTTTGGGCAGGGAGCACAGATACGCAGTATTTT
CASSSRLWAGSTDTQYF
>once|NA|TRBJ1-4|TRBV21-1
TGTGCCAGCAAGGTACGGACAGGGGAGAAGAGGGCAACTAATGAAAAACTGTTTTTT
CASKVRTGEKRATNEKLFF
>NA|TRBD1|TRBJ1-4|TRBV6-2/TRBV6-3
TGTGCCAGCAGCGGGACAGGGGGTGAAAAACTGTTTTTT
CASSGTGGEKLFF
>NA|TRBD2|TRBJ2-7|TRBV9
TGTGCCAGCAGCGTAGCTACGGGGGGGAGCGAGCAGTACTTC
CASSVATGGSEQYF
>NA|NA|TRBJ1-2|TRBV4-3
TGCGCCAGCAGCCAAGATCCCTCGACACAGAGAGCTAACTATGGCTACACCTTC
CASSQDPSTQRANYGYTF
>NA|NA|TRBJ2-7|TRBV5-4
TGTGCCAGCAGCTTGGGCCAGGGGAGCTCCTACGAGCAGTACTTC
CASSLGQGSSYEQYF
>NA|NA|TRBJ1-4|TRBV5-1
TGCGCCAGCAGCTTGGATGCGAGTGTTAATGAAAAACTGTTTTTT
CASSLDASVNEKLFF
>NA|NA|TRBJ1-2|TRBV27
TGTGCCAGCAGTTCCCCACTCCTGACAGATTCCGCCTATGGCTACACCTTC
CASSSPLLTDSAYGYTF
>NA|TRBD1|TRBJ1-1|TRBV7-8
TGTGCCAGCAGCTTATTCGTAGCAGGGGGCGCCGACACTGAAGCTTTCTTT
CASSLFVAGGADTEAFF
>NA|TRBD1|TRBJ1-1|TRBV15
TGTGCCACCAGCAAATACCCTACAGGGGGCACTGAAGCTTTCTTT
CATSKYPTGGTEAFF
>once|TRBD1|TRBJ2-3|TRBV4-2
TGTGCCAGCAGCCAAGATGGGACAGACACAGATACGCAGTATTTT
CASSQDGTDTDTQYF
>NA|NA|TRBJ2-2|TRBV11-2
TGTGCCAGCAGCTTAGTCCCCAGGGGTGGGCCCGGGGAGCTGTTTTTT
CASSLVPRGGPGELFF